A selection of T cell receptor beta chains follows, all from one sample in a study of shared clonotypes between healthy human individuals. Sequencing was performed with immunoSEQ multiplex PCR; in TCRdb, only in-frame clones are kept and a portion is missing. Found here are around 1.1 million clones, about 80% of them singletons; the top ten hold approximately 0.95%. The sequenced sample consisted of memory CD4+ T cells from PBMCs. The receptors come from a young man in good health. Some clones in this sample may be carry-over from other donors' samples. The CDR3 runs from the conserved cysteine through the conserved F or W. A D gene is named only where the DNA matches it firmly. Size is stated for part of the rows, as once, few or many counts, or as a class when the clone is expanded.

CDR3	DNA	D	V	J	size
CASSLPRREASYNEQFF	TGTGCCAGCAGCTTACCCCGTCGGGAGGCCTCCTACAATGAGCAGTTCTTC	TRBD2	TRBV7-9	TRBJ2-1	many
CASSGGQLNTGELFF	TGTGCCAGCAGCGGGGGACAGCTCAACACCGGGGAGCTGTTTTTT	TRBD1	TRBV5-5	TRBJ2-2	.
CASSLVPGANEQFF	TGCGCCAGCAGCTTGGTGCCGGGGGCGAATGAGCAGTTCTTC	.	TRBV5-1	TRBJ2-1	few
CASSEAVSSGRAAVSYNEQFF	TGTGCCAGCAGTGAGGCGGTTTCTAGCGGGAGGGCCGCAGTGTCCTACAATGAGCAGTTCTTC	TRBD2	TRBV2	TRBJ2-1	.
CASSRGGAGANVLTF	TGTGCCAGCAGTCGGGGAGGGGCTGGGGCCAACGTCCTGACTTTC	TRBD2	TRBV27	TRBJ2-6	.
CASSQLAGGGTGTQYF	TGTGCCAGCAGCCAGCTAGCGGGCGGGGGCACGGGTACGCAGTATTTT	TRBD2	TRBV4-2	TRBJ2-3	.
CASSKKPGGLGGEQYF	TGTGCCAGCAGCAAGAAACCTGGCGGACTAGGGGGCGAGCAGTACTTC	.	TRBV11-2	TRBJ2-7	.
CASSIRQGNGNQPQHF	TGTGCCAGTAGTATACGCCAGGGGAATGGCAATCAGCCCCAGCATTTT	.	TRBV19	TRBJ1-5	.
CASSLEGGLEKLFF	TGCGCCAGCAGCTTGGAAGGGGGGCTCGAAAAACTGTTTTTT	.	TRBV5-1	TRBJ1-4	.
CASSPEGETQYF	TGTGCCAGCAGCCCTGAGGGGGAGACCCAGTACTTC	.	TRBV7-9	TRBJ2-5	.
CASTGTLSINEQYF	TGTGCCAGCACCGGGACACTCTCTATTAACGAGCAGTACTTC	.	TRBV6-1	TRBJ2-7	many
CASSQDRRGRQDTGEQYF	TGCGCCAGCAGCCAAGATCGGCGGGGGCGCCAGGATACGGGCGAGCAGTACTTC	.	TRBV4-1	TRBJ2-7	.
CASGGGADTQYF	TGTGCCAGCGGGGGGGGAGCAGATACGCAGTATTTT	TRBD2	TRBV18	TRBJ2-3	.
CASSPGTAYGYTF	TGTGCCAGCAGCCCCGGGACAGCCTATGGCTACACCTTC	TRBD1	TRBV11-3	TRBJ1-2	.
CASSSRGPGSDTQYF	TGTGCCAGCAGCTCTCGGGGGCCGGGGTCAGATACGCAGTATTTT	.	TRBV5-5	TRBJ2-3	few
CASSRPPFYEQYF	TGTGCCAGCAGCCGCCCGCCTTTCTACGAGCAGTACTTC	.	TRBV5-4	TRBJ2-7	.
CASSSLAGGDDTQYF	TGTGCCAGCAGTTCTCTAGCGGGGGGGGATGATACGCAGTATTTT	TRBD2	TRBV28	TRBJ2-3	.
CASRKDSVSGNTIYF	TGTGCCAGCAGAAAGGACAGCGTCTCTGGAAACACCATATATTTT	.	TRBV14	TRBJ1-3	few
CASSLGQDTDTQYF	TGTGCCAGCAGTTTAGGGCAAGACACAGATACGCAGTATTTT	.	TRBV28	TRBJ2-3	.
CASTGTSGSYEQFF	TGTGCCAGCACCGGGACTAGCGGGAGCTATGAGCAGTTCTTC	TRBD2	TRBV6-4	TRBJ2-1	.
CASSLGSTGGNTEAFF	TGTGCCAGCAGCTTGGGGTCTACTGGGGGGAACACTGAAGCTTTCTTT	.	TRBV5-4	TRBJ1-1	.
CATSRGVDLNQPQHF	TGTGCCACCAGCAGAGGAGTCGACCTCAATCAGCCCCAGCATTTT	.	TRBV15	TRBJ1-5	.
CASSLDRSGQYF	TGCGCCAGCAGCTTAGATAGGAGCGGGCAGTACTTC	.	TRBV5-1	TRBJ2-7	.
CASSPRTGDGYTF	TGTGCCAGCAGTCCACGGACAGGGGACGGCTACACCTTC	TRBD1	TRBV6-1	TRBJ1-2	.
CASSQDVRLDHYNEQFF	TGCGCCAGCAGCCAAGATGTCCGGCTAGACCACTACAATGAGCAGTTCTTC	.	TRBV4-3	TRBJ2-1	.
CAIWSLATGGNYGYTF	TGTGCCATCTGGAGTTTGGCTACCGGCGGTAACTATGGCTACACCTTC	.	TRBV10-3	TRBJ1-2	.
CASSVVGQRQPQHF	TGTGCCAGCAGCGTAGTAGGACAAAGACAGCCCCAGCATTTT	.	TRBV9	TRBJ1-5	.
CASSGGYTEAFF	TGCGCCAGCAGTGGGGGCTACACTGAAGCTTTCTTT	.	TRBV23-1	TRBJ1-1	.
CAIRQGVRGYTF	TGTGCCATCAGACAGGGGGTGCGCGGCTACACCTTC	TRBD1	TRBV6-1	TRBJ1-2	.
CASSLAGVGNQPQHF	TGCGCCAGCAGCTTGGCGGGGGTGGGCAATCAGCCCCAGCATTTT	.	TRBV5-1	TRBJ1-5	.